A selection of T cell receptor beta chains follows, all from one sample in a study of immune heterogeneity within non-small cell lung tumors. One entry per CDR3 protein, called by TCRdb with MiXCR from the multiplex PCR reads. The data hold 12,000 or so distinct CDR3 sequences, with 25% to 30% observed a single time. Material: lung tumor tissue. Every receptor here comes from a man in his forties or fifties with non-small cell lung cancer. CDR3s include the opening cysteine and the closing phenylalanine or tryptophan.

length	V	J	CDR3
13	TRBV4-2	TRBJ1-3	CASSQDQKDTIYF
18	TRBV25-1	TRBJ1-5	CASSQKWLGRGWIQPQHF
15	TRBV10-3	TRBJ2-5	CAISQGRTTQETQYF
17	TRBV4-2	TRBJ2-3	CASSQTGRVASTDTPYF
15	TRBV20-1	TRBJ2-5	CSARGEGGWQETQYF
14	TRBV19	TRBJ2-1	CASPTRGLGDEQFF
13	TRBV20-1	TRBJ1-6	CSARASLNSPLHF
14	TRBV11-2	TRBJ2-3	CASREGGLTDTQYF
14	TRBV19	TRBJ2-7	CASSMAGRTYEQYF
15	TRBV2	TRBJ2-7	CASGGTSGSFYEQYF
15	TRBV28	TRBJ1-5	CASSAQGGSNQPQHF
16	TRBV19	TRBJ1-6	CASSIRPGTYNSPLHF
16	TRBV7-2	TRBJ2-5	CASSLEKGAPQETQYF
13	TRBV10-3	TRBJ1-2	CATTLPSHYGYTF
17	TRBV28	TRBJ1-6	CATHELTATSYNSPLHF
15	TRBV19	TRBJ2-5	CASTNRASVGETQYF
19	TRBV20-1	TRBJ2-3	CSARRTRSGGLLYTDTQYF
17	TRBV29-1	TRBJ1-1	CSVAMDFTGVRSTEAIF
16	TRBV7-2	TRBJ2-1	CASSSYLGVAYNEQFF
17	TRBV4-2	TRBJ1-5	CASSQVGSGAGGQPQHF
15	TRBV28	TRBJ2-7	CASSLWTWGAYEQYF
14	TRBV10-3	TRBJ2-7	CAISADRGSYEQYF
16	TRBV24-1	TRBJ1-5	CATSDGGQGFNQPQHF
14	TRBV5-1	TRBJ1-4	CASSLGAGMEKLFF
14	TRBV18	TRBJ1-1	CASSPDQGVTEAFF
15	TRBV5-1	TRBJ1-2	CASSLELYHGGGYTF
13	TRBV18	TRBJ1-1	CASSFDRYTEAFF
16	TRBV15	TRBJ1-4	CATSRVDGSTNEKLFF
11	TRBV6-1	TRBJ1-6	CASREDSPLHF
16	TRBV6-1	TRBJ2-3	CASSETRLAGGDTQYF
15	TRBV6-2/TRBV6-3	TRBJ2-3	CASKIAGGFVDTLYF
15	TRBV6-2/TRBV6-3	TRBJ2-5	CASSTRLLAEETQYF
14	TRBV9	TRBJ1-2	CASSVATGLYGYTF
15	TRBV19	TRBJ1-1	CASSINRGVVTEAFF
15	TRBV7-6	TRBJ2-7	CASSLETSVKYEQYF
15	TRBV20-1	TRBJ2-7	CSASPGRQGLYEQYF
15	TRBV28	TRBJ1-1	CASRRGGLAGTEAFF
17	TRBV11-2	TRBJ2-3	CASSPRTLAGGADTQYF
15	TRBV10-3	TRBJ2-5	CAIRGGLAPQETQYF
13	TRBV6-1	TRBJ1-6	CASSPGRASPLHF
15	TRBV6-1	TRBJ2-5	CASRTLKGWVETQYF
15	TRBV7-8	TRBJ2-7	CASSLAGQGGYEQYF
15	TRBV6-1	TRBJ1-2	CASSEGLWSNYGYTF
17	TRBV7-2	TRBJ1-5	CASSSGQGINSNQPQHF
17	TRBV6-1	TRBJ1-5	CASSEADRGGGNQPQHF